This is a list of T cell receptor beta chains from one sample in a study of blood T cell repertoires in COVID-19. Profiling relied on immunoSEQ multiplex PCR, and the TCRdb table lists in-frame clones only, not all of them. The repertoire has more than 250,000 clones, around 88% of them found once; the top ten carry roughly 1.7%. The sequenced sample was peripheral blood. The receptors were sampled from a woman under 40 with COVID-19, enrolled during active disease. The CDR3 runs from the conserved cysteine through the conserved F or W. The D gene is left open where the match is weak.

V	D	J	DNA	CDR3
TRBV15	TRBD1	TRBJ2-2	TGTGCCACGAGAGCGGACAGGTACACCGGGGAGCTGTTTTTT	CATRADRYTGELFF
TRBV4-3	.	TRBJ1-1	TGCGCCAGCAGCCAAGGCCAGGCGAACACTGAAGCTTTCTTT	CASSQGQANTEAFF
TRBV6-5	.	TRBJ1-1	TGTGCCAGCAGTTCCGATGGGGCCACTGAAGCTTTCTTT	CASSSDGATEAFF
TRBV4-3	.	TRBJ2-5	TGCGCCAGCAGCCAAGATTGGAGTTCTCTAGAGACCCAGTACTTC	CASSQDWSSLETQYF
TRBV11-2	.	TRBJ1-5	TGTGCCAGCAGCTTAGACAGAAATCAGCCCCAGCATTTT	CASSLDRNQPQHF
TRBV25-1	.	TRBJ2-1	TGTGCCAGCAGTGAATCTCCCGGCGGGCTCACCTACAATGAGCAGTTCTTC	CASSESPGGLTYNEQFF
TRBV7-8	.	TRBJ1-2	TGTGCCAGCAGCTCTCGGGTGGTCAGGGGCTATGGCTACACCTTC	CASSSRVVRGYGYTF
TRBV2	.	TRBJ2-2	TGTGCCAGCAGTGAAGCGCTTCTTGGGGGGAGCACCGGGGAGCTGTTTTTT	CASSEALLGGSTGELFF
TRBV5-6	.	TRBJ2-2	TGTGCCAGCAGCCCCCGACCGGAGCCCGGGGAGCTGTTTTTT	CASSPRPEPGELFF
TRBV28	TRBD1	TRBJ1-5	TGTGCCAGCAGCAGACAGGGTTATCAGCCCCAGCATTTT	CASSRQGYQPQHF
TRBV10-1	TRBD1	TRBJ2-1	TGCGCCAGCAGTGAGGGGACAGGGGGCCTCGATGAGCAGTTCTTC	CASSEGTGGLDEQFF